The sample holds a few counts of the clone carrying this T cell receptor beta chain. Its antigen remains unidentified. This sample was taken from a study of beta chain features in type 1 diabetes. Study-wide points: A closer apparent resemblance between naive, central memory and Treg TCRB repertoires was seen in patients than in healthy donors.

V trimming: 4 bases; J trimming: 10 bases; junction bases outside the gene matches: 10. The CDR3 is 13 residues long. The germline V gene has CDR1 GTSNPN and CDR2 SVGIG (reference sequence). Sequencing targeted expressed TCRB transcripts, as all isolated RNA had been reverse transcribed. Sequencing used immunoSEQ multiplex PCR; TCRdb keeps in-frame clones, though not all of them. The data show about 180,000 clones, around 13% seen once. Purity of each sorted population was above 95%. Material for sequencing was central memory CD4+ T cells from blood. The chain links TRBV30 to TRBJ1-5; 7 bases agree with TRBD1. The source is a woman aged 18-29 years in good health. CDR3 coding DNA: TGTGCCTGGAACCTAAGGGGGCAAAGTCCCCAGCATTTT. Translated, it gives CAWNLRGQSPQHF.